Listed below are T cell receptor beta chains from one sample, sequenced in a study of T cell responses to AZD1222 COVID-19 vaccine. This table comes from immunoSEQ multiplex PCR, and its TCRdb copy is limited to in-frame clones, with some not included. The sample lists 150,000 or so clones; roughly 91% were seen once. This material consisted of peripheral blood, taken on day 0 of AZD1222 vaccination. The origin of the receptors is an adult in good health. The CDR3 runs from the conserved cysteine through the conserved F or W.

V,J,CDR3
TRBV27,TRBJ1-4,CATRPGQTNEKLFF
TRBV5-1,TRBJ1-1,CASSLNSFGGPGTEAFF
TRBV7-2,TRBJ1-1,CASSLARRQPDTEAFF
TRBV12-3/TRBV12-4,TRBJ2-3,CASRDRVADTQYF
TRBV27,TRBJ1-5,CASKAGGNQPQHF
TRBV6-5,TRBJ2-7,CASSQTRELYEQYF
TRBV10-3,TRBJ1-6,CAISATPNSPLHF
TRBV13,TRBJ2-4,CASSLFPGDQYF
TRBV19,TRBJ2-7,CASSIGQSYEQYF
TRBV7-2,TRBJ1-1,CASSLEDRVNTEAFF
TRBV6-5,TRBJ2-1,CASSSTGGNEQFF
TRBV19,TRBJ1-1,CASSQTLDSEAFF
TRBV6-2/TRBV6-3,TRBJ1-5,CASSYFNGRGQRGNQPQHF
TRBV20-1,TRBJ1-2,CSASFSGQGGYGYTF
TRBV11-2,TRBJ2-1,CASRTGPYNEQFF
TRBV20-1,TRBJ1-1,CSARQNTEAFF
TRBV25-1,TRBJ2-3,CASRLGDTQYF
TRBV6-5,TRBJ1-1,CASRDGITKTEAFF
TRBV10-3,TRBJ2-7,CAIGGPETSGSYEQYF
TRBV19,TRBJ2-3,CASSFRDTDTQYF
TRBV12-3/TRBV12-4,TRBJ2-7,CASSVIGTEQYF
TRBV7-9,TRBJ2-2,CAIGGGSFTGELFF
TRBV11-1,TRBJ2-4,CASSLAGQPGDIQYF
TRBV28,TRBJ1-5,CASFSGGSNQPQHF
TRBV12-3/TRBV12-4,TRBJ2-5,CASRIAGTHSPYF
TRBV5-5,TRBJ2-7,CASSLITRDRGSYEQYF
TRBV28,TRBJ1-5,CASSPGSRGHGQPQHF
TRBV15,TRBJ2-3,CATSTGGGTDTQYF